This is a list of T cell receptor beta chains from one sample in a study of T cell responses to AZD1222 COVID-19 vaccine. Generated by immunoSEQ multiplex PCR, the TCRdb table keeps only in-frame clones and is missing some. The table has about 120,000 clones, about 93% seen once. This specimen was peripheral blood, taken 28 days after the second dose of the MenACWY control vaccine. These receptors were taken from an adult who received the MenACWY meningococcal vaccine as a control. CDR3s include the opening cysteine and the closing phenylalanine or tryptophan. Each record gives: CDR3 protein, CDR3 DNA, V gene, D gene, J gene, clone size. A D gene is named only where the DNA matches it firmly. Where a row states a size, it is once, few, many or the class of an expanded clone; other rows omit it.

CASSLGFRDRDPSTDTQYF | TGTGCCAGCAGCTTGGGTTTTCGGGACAGGGACCCTTCCACAGATACGCAGTATTTT | TRBV5-8 | TRBD1 | TRBJ2-3 | .
CASSSEGHGSYGYTF | TGTGCCAGCAGTTCCGAAGGACATGGAAGCTATGGCTACACCTTC | TRBV28 | . | TRBJ1-2 | once
CASSIMRGVQPQHF | TGTGCCAGTAGTATTATGAGAGGGGTTCAGCCCCAGCATTTT | TRBV19 | . | TRBJ1-5 | .
CASSPDTSSYNEQFF | TGTGCCAGCAGTCCCGACACGAGCTCCTACAATGAGCAGTTCTTC | TRBV27 | . | TRBJ2-1 | .
CASSLTLAGGPGAQYF | TGTGCCAGCAGCTTAACCCTAGCGGGAGGGCCTGGGGCCCAGTACTTC | TRBV7-7 | TRBD2 | TRBJ2-5 | .
CASSPPAPTDYEQYF | TGTGCCAGCTCACCACCTGCCCCAACCGACTACGAGCAGTACTTC | TRBV18 | . | TRBJ2-7 | .
CASSFSETSTRGNTIYF | TGTGCCAGCAGCTTTTCTGAGACATCAACTCGTGGAAACACCATATATTTT | TRBV5-5 | . | TRBJ1-3 | once
CAWTPPLGEAFF | TGTGCCTGGACCCCCCCCCTGGGTGAAGCTTTCTTT | TRBV30 | . | TRBJ1-1 | .
CASNLGRDSMNTEAFF | TGTGCCAGCAATCTTGGGCGGGACAGCATGAACACTGAAGCTTTCTTT | TRBV28 | TRBD1 | TRBJ1-1 | .
CASSFRGTEAFF | TGTGCCAGCAGTTTCCGGGGCACTGAAGCTTTCTTT | TRBV12-3/TRBV12-4 | . | TRBJ1-1 | .
CASSEPEPRQAHEQFF | TGTGCCAGCAGTGAACCCGAACCACGACAGGCCCATGAGCAGTTCTTC | TRBV25-1 | . | TRBJ2-1 | .